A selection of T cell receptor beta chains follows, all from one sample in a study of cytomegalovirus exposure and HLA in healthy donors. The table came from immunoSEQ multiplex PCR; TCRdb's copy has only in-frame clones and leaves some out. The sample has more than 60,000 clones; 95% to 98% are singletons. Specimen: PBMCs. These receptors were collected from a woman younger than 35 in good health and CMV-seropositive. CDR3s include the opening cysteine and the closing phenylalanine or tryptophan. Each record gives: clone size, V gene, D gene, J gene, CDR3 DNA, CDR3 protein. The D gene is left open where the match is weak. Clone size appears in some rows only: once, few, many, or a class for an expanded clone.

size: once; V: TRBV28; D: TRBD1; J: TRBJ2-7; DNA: TGTGCCAGCAGTTTTAGTACAGGGGTTCCCGCCGAGCAGTACTTC; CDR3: CASSFSTGVPAEQYF
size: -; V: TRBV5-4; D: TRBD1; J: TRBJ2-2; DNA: TGTGCCAGCAGCCAAGGGACAGGGGTCTACTCCGGGGAGCTGTTTTTT; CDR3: CASSQGTGVYSGELFF
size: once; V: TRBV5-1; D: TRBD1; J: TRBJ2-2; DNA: TGCGCCAGCAGCTTGGTCGCAGGGGGCACCGGGGAGCTGTTTTTT; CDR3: CASSLVAGGTGELFF
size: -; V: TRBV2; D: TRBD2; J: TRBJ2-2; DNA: TGTGCCAGCAGTGTACCGAGCCCGGGACTAGCGAACCCCGGGGAGCTGTTTTTT; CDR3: CASSVPSPGLANPGELFF
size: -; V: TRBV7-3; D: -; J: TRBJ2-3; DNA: TGTGCCAGCAGCTTAAGATCAGTCGTCGACACAGATACGCAGTATTTT; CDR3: CASSLRSVVDTDTQYF
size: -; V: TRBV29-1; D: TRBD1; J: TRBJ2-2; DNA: TGCAGCGTTGAGGGGGACAGCCTCCCGGGCGGGGAGCTGTTTTTT; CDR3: CSVEGDSLPGGELFF
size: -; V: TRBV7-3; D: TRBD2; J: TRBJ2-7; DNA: TGTGCCAGCAGCTTGCGGGCTGCGGGGGGCAGTTCCTACGAGCAGTACTTC; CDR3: CASSLRAAGGSSYEQYF
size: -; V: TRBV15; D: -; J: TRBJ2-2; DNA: TGTGCCACCTATGGATACGGGAGCGGCACCGGGGAGCTGTTTTTT; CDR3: CATYGYGSGTGELFF
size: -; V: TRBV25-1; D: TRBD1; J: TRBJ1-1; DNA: TGTGCCAGCAGCGGACAGGGGAACACTGAAGCTTTCTTT; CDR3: CASSGQGNTEAFF
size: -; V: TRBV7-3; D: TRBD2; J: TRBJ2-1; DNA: TGTGCCAGCAGCTTAATGGGGGAGGGGTACAATGAGCAGTTCTTC; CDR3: CASSLMGEGYNEQFF
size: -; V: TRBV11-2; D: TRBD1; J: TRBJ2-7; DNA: TGTGCCAGCAGCGTCATGACAGGGGGCTACGAGCAGTACTTC; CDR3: CASSVMTGGYEQYF
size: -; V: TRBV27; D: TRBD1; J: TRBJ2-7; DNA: TGTGCCAGTTCGTCCGGGACAGGGGGCGACGGCGGCCCCTACGAGCAGTACTTC; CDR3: CASSSGTGGDGGPYEQYF
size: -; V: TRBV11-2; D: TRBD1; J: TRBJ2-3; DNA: TGTGCCAGCAGCCCCAGGGGGTTCACAGATACGCAGTATTTT; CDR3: CASSPRGFTDTQYF
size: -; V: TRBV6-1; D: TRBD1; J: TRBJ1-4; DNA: TGTGCCAGCAGTGTCGACAGGGGGCGAGGCGAAAAACTGTTTTTT; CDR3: CASSVDRGRGEKLFF
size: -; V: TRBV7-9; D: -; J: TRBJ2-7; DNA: TGTGCCAGCAGCTTAGTAGGGGCCTACGAGCAGTACTTC; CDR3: CASSLVGAYEQYF
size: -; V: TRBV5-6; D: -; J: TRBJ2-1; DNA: TGTGCCAGCAGCTTGGGAGCTAGCAGGAAGCAGTTCTTC; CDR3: CASSLGASRKQFF
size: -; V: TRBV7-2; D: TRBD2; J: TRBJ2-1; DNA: TGTGCCAGCAGCTTAGAAGCGGGAGGGCCTGGTGAGCAGTTCTTC; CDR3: CASSLEAGGPGEQFF
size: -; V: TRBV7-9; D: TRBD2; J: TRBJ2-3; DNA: TGTGCCAGCAGTCGAGCGGGAGGGAGCACAGATACGCAGTATTTT; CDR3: CASSRAGGSTDTQYF
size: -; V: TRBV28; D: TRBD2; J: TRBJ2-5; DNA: TGTGCCAGCAGTTTACCGGTAGCGGGAGTGGCGGAGACCCAGTACTTC; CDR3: CASSLPVAGVAETQYF
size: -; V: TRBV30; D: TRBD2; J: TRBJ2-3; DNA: TGTGCCTGGAGAGTCTGGGGAGGGTCAGATACGCAGTATTTT; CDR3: CAWRVWGGSDTQYF
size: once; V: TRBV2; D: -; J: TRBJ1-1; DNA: TGTGCCAGCACAAACAGAAACGAAGCTTTCTTT; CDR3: CASTNRNEAFF
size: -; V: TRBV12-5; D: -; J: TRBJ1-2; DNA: TGTGCTAGTGGAATAGGGGGTCTCGGCTACACCTTC; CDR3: CASGIGGLGYTF
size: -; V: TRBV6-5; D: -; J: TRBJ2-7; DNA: TGTGCCAGCCAACGCGGGGGCAAGCACTACGAGCAGTACTTC; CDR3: CASQRGGKHYEQYF